A few counts support the clone carrying this T cell receptor beta chain. The data stem from a study of patients and donors after allogeneic stem cell transplantation. The CDR3 contains 14 residues. Germline V gene data show CDR1 as SGHVS and CDR2 as FQNEAQ. V was trimmed by 4 bases and J by 2 bases, leaving 9 bases between them. TCRdb redid the calling of the RT-PCR reads with MiXCR, one entry per CDR3 protein. The table shows some 40,000 distinct CDR3 sequences, with about 31% occurring only once. The receptor was derived from a human donor who was either an allogeneic HSCT recipient or a stem cell or donor lymphocyte infusion donor (not recorded which). It is not recorded whose cells these are; they may come from a transplant donor. The sequenced sample was blood, either unsorted or a sorted T cell fraction (not recorded which). V gene TRBV7-8 combines with J gene TRBJ1-5; no clear D. CDR3 residues: CASSSHGGNQPQHF. In nucleotides, the CDR3 is TGTGCCAGCAGCTCCCATGGTGGCAATCAGCCCCAGCATTTT.